This is a list of T cell receptor beta chains from one sample in a study of cytomegalovirus exposure and HLA in healthy donors. This table comes from immunoSEQ multiplex PCR, and its TCRdb copy is limited to in-frame clones, with some not included. The data contain under 200,000 clones, around three quarters of them singletons. Material for sequencing was PBMCs. The receptors were gathered from a woman aged 40 to 49 in good health and CMV-seronegative. Each CDR3 is given with its conserved first and last residue. D genes are given only for firm matches. For some rows the clone size is stated as once, few or many, or as a class when expanded; others skip it.

d_gene: TRBD1; abundance: NA; v_gene: TRBV5-4; j_gene: TRBJ1-1; CDR3nt: TGTGCCAGCAGCCCTATCGACAGGGCGAACACTGAAGCTTTCTTT; CDR3aa: CASSPIDRANTEAFF
d_gene: NA; abundance: NA; v_gene: TRBV19; j_gene: TRBJ1-2; CDR3nt: TGTGCCAGTGGACAGTCGAGAGGGTATGGCTACACCTTC; CDR3aa: CASGQSRGYGYTF
d_gene: NA; abundance: NA; v_gene: TRBV19; j_gene: TRBJ1-4; CDR3nt: TGTGCCAGTAGTATTTCTCCAGGGGTAAATGAAAAACTGTTTTTT; CDR3aa: CASSISPGVNEKLFF
d_gene: TRBD2; abundance: NA; v_gene: TRBV2; j_gene: TRBJ2-1; CDR3nt: TGTGCCAGCAGTGACCTAGCGGGGGGGCTCAATGAGCAGTTCTTC; CDR3aa: CASSDLAGGLNEQFF
d_gene: TRBD1; abundance: NA; v_gene: TRBV9; j_gene: TRBJ1-2; CDR3nt: TGTGCCAGCAGCGAGGAGGACAGGAACTATGGCTACACCTTC; CDR3aa: CASSEEDRNYGYTF
d_gene: TRBD2; abundance: NA; v_gene: TRBV7-9; j_gene: TRBJ2-1; CDR3nt: TGTGCCAGCAGCTTCCTAGCGGGCGGACCTGAGCAGTTCTTC; CDR3aa: CASSFLAGGPEQFF
d_gene: TRBD1; abundance: NA; v_gene: TRBV7-6; j_gene: TRBJ2-2; CDR3nt: TGTGCCAGCAGCTTAGGGACAGGGATAAACCAGAAAACCGGGGAGCTGTTTTTT; CDR3aa: CASSLGTGINQKTGELFF
d_gene: TRBD2; abundance: NA; v_gene: TRBV6-6; j_gene: TRBJ2-3; CDR3nt: TGTGCCAGCAGTTATCCATATGGACTAGTTTCAGATACGCAGTATTTT; CDR3aa: CASSYPYGLVSDTQYF
d_gene: NA; abundance: NA; v_gene: TRBV2; j_gene: TRBJ1-2; CDR3nt: TGTGCCAGCAGTGACTCGTCCGGCTATGGCTACACCTTC; CDR3aa: CASSDSSGYGYTF
d_gene: TRBD1; abundance: once; v_gene: TRBV7-9; j_gene: TRBJ1-5; CDR3nt: TGTGCCAGCACCGACTACAGGGGAGGCAATCAGCCCCAGCATTTT; CDR3aa: CASTDYRGGNQPQHF
d_gene: TRBD2; abundance: few; v_gene: TRBV7-3; j_gene: TRBJ2-1; CDR3nt: TGTGCCAGCAGCCAACCGGGACTAGCGGACAATGAGCAGTTCTTC; CDR3aa: CASSQPGLADNEQFF
d_gene: NA; abundance: once; v_gene: TRBV7-6; j_gene: TRBJ2-7; CDR3nt: TGTGCCAGCAGCTTAGTCGCGGCTAGCGTTGGCTCCGAGCAGTACTTC; CDR3aa: CASSLVAASVGSEQYF
d_gene: TRBD1; abundance: NA; v_gene: TRBV6-1; j_gene: TRBJ2-7; CDR3nt: TGTGCCAGCAGTGAGACAGGGCGTTACTACGAGCAGTACTTC; CDR3aa: CASSETGRYYEQYF
d_gene: NA; abundance: NA; v_gene: TRBV11-3; j_gene: TRBJ2-3; CDR3nt: TGTGCCAGCAGCTTTCAGTTCAGCACAGATACGCAGTATTTT; CDR3aa: CASSFQFSTDTQYF
d_gene: NA; abundance: NA; v_gene: TRBV6-1; j_gene: TRBJ2-6; CDR3nt: TGTGCCAGCAGGGGTACAGGGAGGGCCAACGTCCTGACTTTC; CDR3aa: CASRGTGRANVLTF
d_gene: NA; abundance: NA; v_gene: TRBV29-1; j_gene: TRBJ1-1; CDR3nt: TGCAGCGGCCGCGACAGTTCCACTGAAGCTTTCTTT; CDR3aa: CSGRDSSTEAFF
d_gene: NA; abundance: NA; v_gene: TRBV29-1; j_gene: TRBJ1-3; CDR3nt: TGCAGCATGTCGGCTGGAAACACCATATATTTT; CDR3aa: CSMSAGNTIYF
d_gene: TRBD2; abundance: NA; v_gene: TRBV27; j_gene: TRBJ2-7; CDR3nt: TGTGCCAGCAGTTTACTAGCGGGGAGTAGGGGCGAGCAGTACTTC; CDR3aa: CASSLLAGSRGEQYF
d_gene: NA; abundance: NA; v_gene: TRBV30; j_gene: TRBJ1-1; CDR3nt: TGTGCCTGGAGTAAGTACCGAGGTACTGAAGCTTTCTTT; CDR3aa: CAWSKYRGTEAFF
d_gene: TRBD2; abundance: NA; v_gene: TRBV2; j_gene: TRBJ2-5; CDR3nt: TGTGCCAGCAGTGAACTAGCGGGAGGTGAAGAGACCCAGTACTTC; CDR3aa: CASSELAGGEETQYF
d_gene: TRBD1; abundance: NA; v_gene: TRBV28; j_gene: TRBJ2-5; CDR3nt: TGTGCCAGCCTGACTGCCGGGACAGGCAAGACCCAGTACTTC; CDR3aa: CASLTAGTGKTQYF
d_gene: TRBD2; abundance: NA; v_gene: TRBV5-1; j_gene: TRBJ2-3; CDR3nt: TGCGCCAGCAGCTGGGGACTAGCGGGCACAGATACGCAGTATTTT; CDR3aa: CASSWGLAGTDTQYF
d_gene: NA; abundance: NA; v_gene: TRBV5-4; j_gene: TRBJ2-5; CDR3nt: TGTGCCAGCAGCGGAGGGAGGGGGGAGACCCAGTACTTC; CDR3aa: CASSGGRGETQYF
d_gene: NA; abundance: NA; v_gene: TRBV9; j_gene: TRBJ2-1; CDR3nt: TGTGCCAGCAGCGCCCAAAATGAGCAGTTCTTC; CDR3aa: CASSAQNEQFF
d_gene: NA; abundance: NA; v_gene: TRBV28; j_gene: TRBJ1-1; CDR3nt: TGTGCCAGCAGTTTCCAGCTCCCGTCGAGCGGGAACACTGAAGCTTTCTTT; CDR3aa: CASSFQLPSSGNTEAFF
d_gene: NA; abundance: NA; v_gene: TRBV7-2; j_gene: TRBJ2-5; CDR3nt: TGTGCCAGCCCGAGGCCGGGAGTGCCAGAGACCCAGTACTTC; CDR3aa: CASPRPGVPETQYF
d_gene: NA; abundance: once; v_gene: TRBV4-1; j_gene: TRBJ1-1; CDR3nt: TGCGCCACCGGCGGGCCAGGCACTAAGAACACTGAAGCTTTCTTT; CDR3aa: CATGGPGTKNTEAFF
d_gene: TRBD1; abundance: NA; v_gene: TRBV5-1; j_gene: TRBJ1-1; CDR3nt: TGCGCCAGCAGCTCCAGGGGGCAGGCTGAAGCTTTCTTT; CDR3aa: CASSSRGQAEAFF